Only a few counts were recorded for the clone carrying this T cell receptor (beta chain). As yet, its antigen is unknown. Naive CD45RA+ and memory CD45RA-negative subsets were split from CD4+ cells. TCRdb keeps only in-frame clones here, not all; method: immunoSEQ multiplex PCR. The table has about a million clones, around three quarters seen once; the top ten hold more than 0.85%. These data are taken from a study of shared clonotypes between healthy human individuals. Study results and caveats: An anticipated effect of sequencing depth on clonotype sharing among donors was recognized.

The TCR was taken from a man aged 18 to 35 in good health. Some clones in this sample may be carry-over from other donors' samples. Sequences were obtained from memory CD4+ T cells from PBMCs. Subset denoted: CD45RA-negative fraction.

The chain's CDR3 is CASILTPSGRTDTQYF. CDR3 nucleotide sequence: TGCGCCAGCATACTCACACCTAGCGGGAGGACAGATACGCAGTATTTT. The rearrangement links TRBV10-1 to TRBJ2-3; 11 positions match TRBD2. CDR1 is WNHNN, CDR2 SYGVQD, per germline (reference sequence). This CDR3 is built from 16 residues. After removal of 7 bases from V and 3 bases from J, the junction contained 9 bases not matched to a gene.